The clone carrying this T cell receptor beta chain was counted between two and nine times. What it recognizes is unknown. The sequenced template was cDNA made from the entire isolated RNA. Sequenced by immunoSEQ multiplex PCR; TCRdb stores in-frame clones only, minus some. The repertoire consists of about 330,000 clones, with approximately 10% occurring once and the leading ten covering around 0.015%. Per the germline V gene, CDR1 is MDHEN and CDR2 is SYDVKM. J was trimmed by 4 bases and V by 9 bases; bases with no gene match: 8. This CDR3 is built from 15 residues. The sample originates from a study of beta chain features in type 1 diabetes. Whole-study results and caveats: HLA effects on TCRB rearrangement stayed unresolved here. Shortening of TCRB CDR3s, moderate but significant, appeared in all four CD4+ subsets of Type 1 diabetes patients. The naive, central memory and Treg TCRB repertoires showed an apparent similarity that was greater among patients than among healthy donors.

The chain recombines TRBV28 with TRBJ2-2; 10 positions agree with TRBD1. The source material was naive CD4+ T cells from blood. The sequence derives from a woman aged 25-40 years in good health. The CDR3 region has the DNA TGTGCCAGTACTACCGGGACAGGGGCCACCGGGGAGCTGTTTTTT. It is translated as CASTTGTGATGELFF. Variable domain in full (rest from reference TRBV28 and TRBJ2-2): DVKVTQSSRYLVKRTGEKVFLECVQDMDHENMFWYRQDPGLGLRLIYFSYDVKMKEKGDIPEGYSVSREKKERFSLILESASTNQTSMYLCASTTGTGATGELFFGEGSRLTVL.